The source of this T cell receptor (beta chain) is a study of stem cell transplantation in POMP-related autoinflammatory disease. Using immunoSEQ multiplex PCR, the repertoire was profiled, and TCRdb retains in-frame clones only, with some absent. The sample records tens of thousands of clones, roughly 93% being singletons. About this clone: Its target is not known.

Study results and limitations: In patients with PRAID, every analyzed T-cell subset tended to show lower diversity and higher clonality. Patients with PRAID showed a restricted number of unique TRB V-J gene pairings.

Trimming stripped 4 bases from V and 3 bases from J, with 20 bases between. Per germline, CDR1 SGDLS and CDR2 YYNGEE. This CDR3 region has 18 residues. Sample: CD4+ T cells from PBMCs, taken after stem cell transplantation. The rearrangement joins TRBV9 to TRBJ1-6; D is perhaps TRBD1 (5 bases). The receptor's source is a human patient with POMP-related autoinflammation and immune dysregulation (PRAID). Some of the T cells might come from the graft donor. This CDR3 reads CASSPTGRRAFYNSPLHF. The CDR3 bases are TGTGCCAGCAGCCCCACGGGACGGCGGGCCTTCTATAATTCACCCCTCCACTTT.